This T cell receptor (beta chain) appears in the sequencing data of a study of blood T cell repertoires in COVID-19. CDR1 and CDR2 (germline): KGHDR, SFDVKD. V was trimmed by 4 bases and J by 10 bases, leaving 16 bases between them. The CDR3 runs to 14 residues. Per the original methods: It was from reference gene primer amplification that nucleated cell counts were estimated. The assay was immunoSEQ multiplex PCR, and TCRdb's table has in-frame clones only and misses some. For V, J and clone size, that table is used; D and trimming come from the DNA. The sample shows around 270,000 clones, around 89% of them seen only once.

This TCR came from a man aged 40-55 years with acute or convalescent COVID-19. Sequencing was done on a sample of peripheral blood. The chain is built from TRBV24-1 and TRBJ2-1, with a possible D match to TRBD2 (7 bases). DNA of the CDR3: TGTGCCACCAGTGAGGGGGGGCGTCAAAAGGAGCAGTTCTTC. This translates into CATSEGGRQKEQFF.